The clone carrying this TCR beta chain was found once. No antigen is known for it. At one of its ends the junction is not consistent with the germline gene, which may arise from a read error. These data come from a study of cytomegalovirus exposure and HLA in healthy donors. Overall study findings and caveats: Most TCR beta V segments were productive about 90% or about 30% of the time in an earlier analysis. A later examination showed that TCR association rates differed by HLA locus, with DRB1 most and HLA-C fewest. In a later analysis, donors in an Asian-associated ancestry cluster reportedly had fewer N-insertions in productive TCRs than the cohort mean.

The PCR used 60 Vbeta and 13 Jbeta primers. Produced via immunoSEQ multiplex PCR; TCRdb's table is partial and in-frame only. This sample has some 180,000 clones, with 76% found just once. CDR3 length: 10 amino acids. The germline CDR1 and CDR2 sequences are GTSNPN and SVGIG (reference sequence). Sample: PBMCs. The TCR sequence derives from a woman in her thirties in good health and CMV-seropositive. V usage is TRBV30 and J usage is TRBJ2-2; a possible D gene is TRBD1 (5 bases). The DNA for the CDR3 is TGCTCCACAGGCACCGGGGAGCTGTTTTTT. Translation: CSTGTGELFF.